The sequence of this TCR beta chain was determined in a study of blood T cell repertoires in COVID-19 (TCRdb year 2020). In the study overall: Samples covering the acute and convalescent phases of COVID-19 were provided by collaborators in the United States, Italy and Spain. Where available, HLA class I and class II types were taken from metadata supplied by the sample provider and were not determined by assay-based typing. Sample metadata almost always included a de-identified subject ID, COVID-19 status, age in years and sex. The samples were drawn from two sources: the first 160 participants of the ongoing ImmuneRACE study, and 1,000 to 1,500 subjects contributed by 6 global collaborators. Deeply sampled blood TCRbeta repertoires from subjects exposed to, actively infected with, or recovered from COVID-19 were included in the dataset. The material from the prospective study consisted of cDNA or gDNA derived from T cells, B-cell-depleted T cells, or PBMCs. The repertoires were released in a freely available public database meant as a resource for research on the immune response to SARS-CoV-2.

TCRbeta CDR3 regions were amplified from genomic DNA using the immunoSEQ Assay, a bias-controlled multiplex PCR. As for how the authors treated the data: The number of nucleated cells in each sample was estimated by amplification of reference gene primers within the assay. To quantify the absolute abundance of each unique TCRbeta CDR3 rearrangement, sequence reads were collapsed and filtered. For each sample, productive Simpson clonality was calculated as the square root of Simpson's diversity index over productive rearrangements. TCRdb holds this immuneACCESS table with in-frame rearrangements only. Some clones are missing; in checked studies, unresolved V genes explain under half, and the rest has no known cause. V, J and clone size were drawn from that table, and D and trimming were deduced from the DNA. This sample lists some 520,000 clones; roughly 87% were detected once. Around 0.92% of the sample comes from the top ten.

In Seattle, one collaborating source enrolled patients while the infection was active and tracked those patients longitudinally over the course of disease. Each collaborating institution followed its own protocols to collect whole blood in K2EDTA tubes. For TCRbeta analysis, collaborator samples were shipped as frozen whole blood, as isolated PBMCs, or as DNA extracted from either sample type. On this clone: Which antigen it targets is not known. The record has no base qualities; no much larger clone is one base away.

Via the germline V gene, CDR1 is KGHSH and CDR2 LQKENI. The CDR3 holds 15 amino acids from the cysteine to the phenylalanine. Of the read, only the CDR3 DNA is kept; its 45 bases are in frame from base 1. The junction carries 10 bases between V and J, which are trimmed by 2 bases and 2 bases respectively. Findings and caveats that apply to the study as a whole: Clinical and demographic metadata were provided uncurated, with the amount varying by source and participant.

The source of this sequence is a man aged 18 to 30 with COVID-19, enrolled during active disease. The sequence is built from TRBV18 and TRBJ1-3; tentative D gene TRBD1, with 5 bases matching. The specimen sequenced was peripheral blood. The DNA reads TGTGCCAGCTCACCATTCGAACAGGCTGGAAACACCATATATTTT. It translates to CASSPFEQAGNTIYF.